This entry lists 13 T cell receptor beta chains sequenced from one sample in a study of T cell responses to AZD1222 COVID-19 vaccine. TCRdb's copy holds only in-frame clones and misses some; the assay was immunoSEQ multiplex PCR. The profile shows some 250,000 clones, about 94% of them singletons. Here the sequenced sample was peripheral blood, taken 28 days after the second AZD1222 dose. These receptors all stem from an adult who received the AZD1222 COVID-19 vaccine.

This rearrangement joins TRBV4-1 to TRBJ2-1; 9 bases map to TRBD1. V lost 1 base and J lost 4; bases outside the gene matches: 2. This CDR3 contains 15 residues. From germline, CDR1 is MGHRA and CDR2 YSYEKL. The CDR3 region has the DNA TGCGCCAGCAGCCAAGTGACAGGGGGATACAATGAGCAGTTCTTC. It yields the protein CASSQVTGGYNEQFF.

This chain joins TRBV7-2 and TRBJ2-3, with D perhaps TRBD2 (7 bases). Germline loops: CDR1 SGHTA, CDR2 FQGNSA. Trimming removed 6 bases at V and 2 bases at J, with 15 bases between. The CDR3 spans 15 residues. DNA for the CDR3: TGTGCCAGCAGGGGAGGGGGGTCCTACACAGATACGCAGTATTTT. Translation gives CASRGGGSYTDTQYF.

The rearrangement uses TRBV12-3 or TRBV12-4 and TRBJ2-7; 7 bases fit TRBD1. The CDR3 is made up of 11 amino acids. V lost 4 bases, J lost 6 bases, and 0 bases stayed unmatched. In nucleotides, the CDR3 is TGTGCCAGCAGTTACAGGGGCGAGCAGTACTTC. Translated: CASSYRGEQYF.

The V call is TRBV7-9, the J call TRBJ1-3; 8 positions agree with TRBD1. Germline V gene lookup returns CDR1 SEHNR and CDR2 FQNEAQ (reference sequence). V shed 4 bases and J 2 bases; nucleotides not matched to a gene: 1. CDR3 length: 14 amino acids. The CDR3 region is CASSSQGAGNTIYF. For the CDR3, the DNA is TGTGCCAGCAGCTCACAGGGGGCTGGAAACACCATATATTTT.

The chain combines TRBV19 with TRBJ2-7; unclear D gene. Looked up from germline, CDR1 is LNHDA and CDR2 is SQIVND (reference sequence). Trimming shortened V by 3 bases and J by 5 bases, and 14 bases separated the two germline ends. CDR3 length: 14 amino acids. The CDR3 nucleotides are TGTGCCAGTAGTATCCGACTGACGGACCACGAGCAGTACTTC. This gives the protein CASSIRLTDHEQYF. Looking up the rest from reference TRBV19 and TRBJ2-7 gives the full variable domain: DGGITQSPKYLFRKEGQNVTLSCEQNLNHDAMYWYRQDPGQGLRLIYYSQIVNDFQKGDIAEGYSVSREKKESFPLTVTSAQKNPTAFYLCASSIRLTDHEQYFGPGTRLTVT.

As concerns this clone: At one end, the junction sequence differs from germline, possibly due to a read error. The CDR3 spells CASSQGGPYGQYF. In DNA form, the CDR3 reads TGTGCCAGCAGCCAGGGGGGCCCCTACGGGCAGTACTTC. The chain carries TRBV3-1 (or the pseudogene TRBV3-2) and TRBJ2-7, with D perhaps assigned TRBD1 or TRBD2 (6 bases each). Germline V gene lookup returns CDR1 LGHDT and CDR2 YNNKEL (reference sequence). The CDR3 sequence is 13 residues long.

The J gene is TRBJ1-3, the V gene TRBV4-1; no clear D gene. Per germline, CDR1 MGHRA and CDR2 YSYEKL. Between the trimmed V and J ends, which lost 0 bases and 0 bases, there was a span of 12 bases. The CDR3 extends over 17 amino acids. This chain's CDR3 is CASSQDGTRYSGNTIYF. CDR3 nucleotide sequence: TGCGCCAGCAGCCAAGATGGTACCCGGTACTCTGGAAACACCATATATTTT.

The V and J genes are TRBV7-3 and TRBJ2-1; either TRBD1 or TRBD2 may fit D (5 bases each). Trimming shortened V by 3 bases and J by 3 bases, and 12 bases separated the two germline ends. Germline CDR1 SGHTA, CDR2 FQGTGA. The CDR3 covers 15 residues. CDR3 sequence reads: CASSLGDGLYNEQFF. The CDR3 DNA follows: TGTGCCAGCAGCTTGGGGGACGGCCTCTACAATGAGCAGTTCTTC.

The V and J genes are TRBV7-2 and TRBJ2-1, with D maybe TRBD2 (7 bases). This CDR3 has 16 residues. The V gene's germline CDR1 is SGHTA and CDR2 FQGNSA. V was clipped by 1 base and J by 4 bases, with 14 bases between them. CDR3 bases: TGTGCCAGCAGCTTAGGGGGGGGACATCCGTACAATGAGCAGTTCTTC. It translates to CASSLGGGHPYNEQFF. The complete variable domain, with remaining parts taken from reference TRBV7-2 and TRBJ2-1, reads GAGVSQSPSNKVTEKGKDVELRCDPISGHTALYWYRQSLGQGLEFLIYFQGNSAPDKSGLPSDRFSAERTGGSVSTLTIQRTQQEDSAVYLCASSLGGGHPYNEQFFGPGTRLTVL.

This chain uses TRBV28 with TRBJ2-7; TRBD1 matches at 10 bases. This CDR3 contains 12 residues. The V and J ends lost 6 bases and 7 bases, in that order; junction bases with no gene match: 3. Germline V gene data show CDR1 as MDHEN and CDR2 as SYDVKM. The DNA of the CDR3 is TGTGCCAGCAGCGGGACAGGGGATGAGCAGTACTTC. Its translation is CASSGTGDEQYF.

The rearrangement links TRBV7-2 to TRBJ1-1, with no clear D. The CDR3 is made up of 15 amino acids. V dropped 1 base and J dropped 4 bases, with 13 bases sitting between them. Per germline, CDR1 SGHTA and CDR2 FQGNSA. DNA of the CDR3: TGTGCCAGCAGCTTAGAGAGAGGAGTAGGCACTGAAGCTTTCTTT. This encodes CASSLERGVGTEAFF.

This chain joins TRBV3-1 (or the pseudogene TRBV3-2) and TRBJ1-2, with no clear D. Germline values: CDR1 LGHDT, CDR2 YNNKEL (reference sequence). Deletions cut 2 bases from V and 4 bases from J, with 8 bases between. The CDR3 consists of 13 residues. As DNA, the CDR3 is TGTGCCAGCAGCCAATCTCTGAGCTATGGCTACACCTTC. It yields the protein CASSQSLSYGYTF.

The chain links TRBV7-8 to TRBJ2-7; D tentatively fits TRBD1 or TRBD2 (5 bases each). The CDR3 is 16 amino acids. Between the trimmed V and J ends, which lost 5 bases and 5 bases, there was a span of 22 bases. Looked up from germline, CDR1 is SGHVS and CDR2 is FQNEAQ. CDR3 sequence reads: CASSPRDGRPEDEQYF. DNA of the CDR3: TGTGCCAGCAGCCCCCGGGACGGCAGACCAGAGGACGAGCAGTACTTC. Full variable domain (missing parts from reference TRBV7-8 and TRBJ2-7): GAGVSQSPRYKVAKRGQDVALRCDPISGHVSLFWYQQALGQGPEFLTYFQNEAQLDKSGLPSDRFFAERPEGSVSTLKIQRTQQEDSAVYLCASSPRDGRPEDEQYFGPGTRLTVT.